What follows are 13 T cell receptor beta chains derived from one specimen sequenced in a study of OX40 agonist ivuxolimab in advanced cancers. TCRdb's copy holds only in-frame clones and misses some; the assay was immunoSEQ multiplex PCR. The sample has tens of thousands of clones; around 80% are singletons. The source was CD4+ or CD8+ T cells sorted from blood, collected in a trial of the OX40 agonist ivuxolimab. The receptors shown here come from an adult with an advanced solid tumor such as melanoma, head and neck, liver or kidney cancer.

The gene calls are TRBV5-6 and TRBJ2-7; 7 bases fit TRBD1. Germline CDR1 SGHDT, CDR2 YYEEEE. The CDR3 is 13 residues long. V lost 3 bases, J lost 1 base, and 1 base stayed unmatched. The DNA of the CDR3 is TGTGCCAGCAGCTGGGGACAGTCCTACGAGCAGTACTTC. It translates to CASSWGQSYEQYF.

About this clone itself: This may arise from a read error, as a much more abundant clone is one base away. The V gene is TRBV4-3, the J gene TRBJ1-4; the D gene is possibly TRBD1 (5 bases). CDR1 LGHNA and CDR2 YSLEER come from the germline V gene. The CDR3 has 15 residues. The ends were cut back, 5 bases at V and 7 bases at J, with 17 bases in the middle. The CDR3 spells CASSYSTGVGEKLFF. In DNA form, the CDR3 reads TGCGCCAGCAGCTACAGCACGGGGGTGGGTGAAAAACTGTTTTTT.

The V gene is TRBV6-6, the J gene TRBJ1-2; TRBD1 might be the D (6 bases). The CDR3 is 14 residues long. The germline gives CDR1 MNHNY, CDR2 SVGAGI (reference sequence). V dropped 5 bases and J dropped 8 bases, with 18 bases sitting between them. As DNA, the CDR3 is TGTGCCAGCAGTCCCGAAGGGGGAGTTTGGGGCTACACCTTC. Protein: CASSPEGGVWGYTF.

This clone was seen a single time. The genes are TRBV7-9 and TRBJ2-2, with 7 bases identical to TRBD2. V trimming: 5 bases; J trimming: 1 base; junction bases outside the gene matches: 7. In germline, CDR1 is SEHNR, CDR2 FQNEAQ (reference sequence). The CDR3 has 16 residues. The CDR3 DNA reads TGTGCCAGCAGCCCCTGGGGGGGGGAGAACACCGGGGAGCTGTTTTTT. This gives the protein CASSPWGGENTGELFF.

The genes are TRBV9 and TRBJ1-5, with D uncertain. Germline CDR1 and CDR2: SGDLS and YYNGEE. V dropped 3 bases and J dropped 1 base, with 5 bases sitting between them. This CDR3 is built from 13 residues. The CDR3 DNA sequence: TGTGCCAGCAGCGGTATGAGCAATCAGCCCCAGCATTTT. This translates into CASSGMSNQPQHF.

The chain employs TRBV5-4 and TRBJ2-5, with a weak D call TRBD1 (5 bases). The V end was cut by 3 bases, the J end by 5 bases, with 14 bases between. The CDR3 totals 14 residues. Germline CDR1 reads SGHNT; CDR2 reads YYREEE (reference sequence). For the CDR3, the DNA is TGTGCCAGCAGCTCATCGGATAGGGGTGAGACCCAGTACTTC. It specifies CASSSSDRGETQYF.

The chain couples TRBV7-2 to TRBJ2-2; 7 positions agree with TRBD2. Trimming at V came to 4 bases and at J to 4 bases, leaving 6 bases not matched to a gene. The germline V gene encodes CDR1 SGHTA and CDR2 FQGNSA. This CDR3 contains 15 residues. The CDR3 bases are TGTGCCAGCAGCTCCGGACTAGATTCCACCGGGGAGCTGTTTTTT. Translated: CASSSGLDSTGELFF.

The V gene is TRBV9, the J gene TRBJ1-1; TRBD1 agrees at 7 bases. Germline V gives CDR1 SGDLS, CDR2 YYNGEE. This CDR3 spans 16 amino acids. V shed 0 bases and J 0 bases; nucleotides not matched to a gene: 5. CDR3 residues: CASSVEAGGMNTEAFF. The CDR3 bases are TGTGCCAGCAGCGTAGAAGCAGGGGGGATGAACACTGAAGCTTTCTTT.

This clone was found once. A read error is possible here, since a much larger clone lies one base away. The chain combines TRBV11-2 with TRBJ1-1; D unresolved. The germline gives CDR1 SGHAT, CDR2 FQNNGV. CDR3 length: 13 amino acids. V lost 4 bases to trimming and J lost 5 bases, with 11 bases between them. The CDR3 spells CASSSASGTEAFF. The CDR3 DNA reads TGTGCCAGCAGCTCAGCTAGCGGGACTGAAGCTTTCTTT.

The chain employs TRBV27 and TRBJ2-3, with 7 bases fitting TRBD1. The CDR3 sequence is 15 residues long. Germline V gene data show CDR1 as MNHEY and CDR2 as SMNVEV (reference sequence). J lost 2 bases, V lost 8 bases, and 10 bases had no gene match. CDR3: CASLPETGTTDTQYF. The CDR3 DNA sequence: TGTGCCAGCCTCCCAGAGACAGGGACCACAGATACGCAGTATTTT.

V usage is TRBV6-5 and J usage is TRBJ1-2; the D gene is possibly TRBD1 (5 bases). Trimming took off 4 bases at V and 6 bases at J, with 15 bases between the two ends. The length of the CDR3 is 14 residues. Germline lookup yields CDR1 MNHEY and CDR2 SVGAGI. The CDR3, as DNA: TGTGCCAGCAGTTTCCAGGGAGGGGTAGATGGCTACACCTTC. Amino acids: CASSFQGGVDGYTF.

This chain joins TRBV27 and TRBJ2-7, with 13 bases fitting TRBD2. Per the germline V gene, CDR1 is MNHEY and CDR2 is SMNVEV (reference sequence). Trimming took 0 bases from V and 1 from J; bases not matched to a gene: 12. The CDR3 consists of 20 residues. This CDR3 is CASSLSGHGLAGALSYEQYF. For the CDR3, the DNA is TGTGCCAGCAGTTTATCGGGGCATGGACTAGCGGGGGCCCTTTCCTACGAGCAGTACTTC.

The rearrangement links TRBV6-1 to TRBJ1-2; 10 bases are a match to TRBD1. The CDR3 contains 15 residues. Trimming took 8 bases from V and 7 from J; bases not matched to a gene: 13. The germline V gene has CDR1 MNHNS and CDR2 SASEGT. CDR3 in amino acids: CASDRDRGPTTGYTF. DNA of the CDR3: TGTGCCAGCGACCGGGACAGGGGACCCACCACTGGCTACACCTTC.